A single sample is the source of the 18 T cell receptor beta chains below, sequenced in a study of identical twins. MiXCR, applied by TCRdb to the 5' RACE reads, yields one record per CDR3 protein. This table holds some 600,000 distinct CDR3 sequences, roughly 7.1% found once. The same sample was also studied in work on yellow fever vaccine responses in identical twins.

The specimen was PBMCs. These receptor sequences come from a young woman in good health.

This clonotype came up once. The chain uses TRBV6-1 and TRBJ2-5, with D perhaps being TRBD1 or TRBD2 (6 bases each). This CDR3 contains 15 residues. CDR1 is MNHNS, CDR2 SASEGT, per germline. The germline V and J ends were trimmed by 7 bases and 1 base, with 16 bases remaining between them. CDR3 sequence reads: CASINKQGLQETQYF. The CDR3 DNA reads TGTGCCAGCATCAACAAACAGGGACTCCAAGAGACCCAGTACTTC.

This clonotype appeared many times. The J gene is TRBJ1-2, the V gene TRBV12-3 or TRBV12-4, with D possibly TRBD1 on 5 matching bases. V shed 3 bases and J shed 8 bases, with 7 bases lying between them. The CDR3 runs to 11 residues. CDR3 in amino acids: CASSFSGGYTF. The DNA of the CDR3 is TGTGCCAGCAGTTTTTCAGGGGGCTACACCTTC.

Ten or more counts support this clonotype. The DNA of the CDR3 is TGTGCCACCAGCAGAGGCCAGGCCACCTACAATGAGCAGTTCTTC. Translation gives CATSRGQATYNEQFF. This rearrangement joins TRBV15 to TRBJ2-1; D remains ambiguous. The V gene lost 1 base and the J gene lost 2 bases, with 9 bases spanning the gap. The CDR3 runs 15 residues. Germline CDR1 reads LNHNV; CDR2 reads YYDKDF (reference sequence). Drawing the rest from reference TRBV15 and TRBJ2-1, the complete variable domain is DAMVIQNPRYQVTQFGKPVTLSCSQTLNHNVMYWYQQKSSQAPKLLFHYYDKDFNNEADTPDNFQSRRPNTSFCFLDIRSPGLGDTAMYLCATSRGQATYNEQFFGPGTRLTVL.

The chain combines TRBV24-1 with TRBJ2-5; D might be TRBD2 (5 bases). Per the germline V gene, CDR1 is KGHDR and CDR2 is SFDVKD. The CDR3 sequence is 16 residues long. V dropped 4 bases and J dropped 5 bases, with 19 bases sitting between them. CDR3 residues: CATSDPRLGGRETQYF. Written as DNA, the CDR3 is TGTGCCACCAGTGACCCTAGACTTGGAGGACGTGAGACCCAGTACTTC.

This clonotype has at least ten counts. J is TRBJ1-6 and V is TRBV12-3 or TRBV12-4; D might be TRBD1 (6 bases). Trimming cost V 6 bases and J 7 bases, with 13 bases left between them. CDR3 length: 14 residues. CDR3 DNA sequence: TGTGCCAGCAGCAGGGACACGACAAATTCACCCCTCCACTTT. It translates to CASSRDTTNSPLHF.

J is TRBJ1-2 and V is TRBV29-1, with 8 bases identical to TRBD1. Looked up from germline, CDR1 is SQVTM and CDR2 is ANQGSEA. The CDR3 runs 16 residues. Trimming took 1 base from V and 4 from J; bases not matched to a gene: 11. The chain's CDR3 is CSVEASRTGHPYGYTF. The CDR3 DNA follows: TGCAGCGTTGAAGCTAGCCGGACAGGGCACCCCTATGGCTACACCTTC. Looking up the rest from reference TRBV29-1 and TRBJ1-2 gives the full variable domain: SAVISQKPSRDICQRGTSLTIQCQVDSQVTMMFWYRQQPGQSLTLIATANQGSEATYESGFVIDKFPISRPNLTFSTLTVSNMSPEDSSIYLCSVEASRTGHPYGYTFGSGTRLTVV.

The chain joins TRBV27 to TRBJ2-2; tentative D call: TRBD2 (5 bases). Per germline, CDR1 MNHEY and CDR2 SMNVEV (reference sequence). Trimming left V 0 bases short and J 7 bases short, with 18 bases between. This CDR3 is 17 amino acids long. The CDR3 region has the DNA TGTGCCAGCAGTTTATCGCGAGGGCCGATCTCAGGCGGGGAGCTGTTTTTT. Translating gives CASSLSRGPISGGELFF.

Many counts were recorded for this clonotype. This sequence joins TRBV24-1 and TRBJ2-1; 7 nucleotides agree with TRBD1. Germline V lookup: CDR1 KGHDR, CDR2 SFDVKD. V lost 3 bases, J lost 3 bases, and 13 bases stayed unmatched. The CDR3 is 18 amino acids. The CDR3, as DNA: TGTGCCACCAGTGATGGGTTCGCTCCGGGACAGAACTACAATGAGCAGTTCTTC. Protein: CATSDGFAPGQNYNEQFF.

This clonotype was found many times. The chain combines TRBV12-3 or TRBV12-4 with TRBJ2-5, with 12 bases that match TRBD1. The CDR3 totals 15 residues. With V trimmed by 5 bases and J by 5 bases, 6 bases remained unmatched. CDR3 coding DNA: TGTGCCAGCAGTACGGGACAGGGGGCTTTCGAGACCCAGTACTTC. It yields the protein CASSTGQGAFETQYF.

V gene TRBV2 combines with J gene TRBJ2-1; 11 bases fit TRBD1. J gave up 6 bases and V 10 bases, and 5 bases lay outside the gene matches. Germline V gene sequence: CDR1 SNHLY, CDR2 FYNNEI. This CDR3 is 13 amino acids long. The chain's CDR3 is CATDRGLVNEQFF. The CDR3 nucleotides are TGTGCCACGGACAGGGGGCTTGTCAATGAGCAGTTCTTC.

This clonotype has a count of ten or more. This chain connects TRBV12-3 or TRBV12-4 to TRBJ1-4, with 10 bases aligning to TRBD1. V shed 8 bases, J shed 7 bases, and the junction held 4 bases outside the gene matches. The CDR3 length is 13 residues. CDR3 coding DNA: TGTGCCAGCCGAGGACAGGGGGTTGAAAAACTGTTTTTT. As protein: CASRGQGVEKLFF.

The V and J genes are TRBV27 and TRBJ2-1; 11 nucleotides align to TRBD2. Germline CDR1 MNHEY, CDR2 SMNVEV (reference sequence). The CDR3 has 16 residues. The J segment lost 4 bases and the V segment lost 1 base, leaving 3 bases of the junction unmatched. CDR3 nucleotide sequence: TGTGCCAGCAGTTTATTAACTAGCGGGGGTTACAATGAGCAGTTCTTC. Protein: CASSLLTSGGYNEQFF.

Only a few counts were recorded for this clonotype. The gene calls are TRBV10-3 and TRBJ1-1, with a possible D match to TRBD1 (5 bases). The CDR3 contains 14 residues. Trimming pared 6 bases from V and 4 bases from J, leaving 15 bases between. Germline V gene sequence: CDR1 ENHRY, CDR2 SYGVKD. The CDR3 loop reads CAISQGESFTEAFF. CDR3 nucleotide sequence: TGTGCCATCAGCCAAGGGGAATCGTTCACTGAAGCTTTCTTT.

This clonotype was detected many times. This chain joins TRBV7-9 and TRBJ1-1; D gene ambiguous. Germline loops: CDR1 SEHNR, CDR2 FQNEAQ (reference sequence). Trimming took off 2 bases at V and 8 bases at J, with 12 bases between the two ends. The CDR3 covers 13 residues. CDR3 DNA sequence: TGTGCCAGCAGCTTAAAAGGCGGCATCGAAGCTTTCTTT. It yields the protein CASSLKGGIEAFF.

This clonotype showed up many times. The CDR3 is CASSREGDEANTGELFF. The CDR3 DNA follows: TGTGCCAGCAGCCGGGAGGGGGACGAAGCGAACACCGGGGAGCTGTTTTTT. The chain combines TRBV14 with TRBJ2-2; possibly TRBD2 for D (7 bases). V was trimmed by 4 bases and J by 0 bases, leaving 15 bases between them. The CDR3 sequence is 17 residues long. Germline-derived CDR1 and CDR2 are SGHDN and FVKESK.

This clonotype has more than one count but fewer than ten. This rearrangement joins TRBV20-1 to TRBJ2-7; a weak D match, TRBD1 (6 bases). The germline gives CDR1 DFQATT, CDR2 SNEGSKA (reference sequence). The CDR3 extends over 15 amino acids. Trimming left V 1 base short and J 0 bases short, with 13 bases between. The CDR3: CSARGYDRNSYEQYF. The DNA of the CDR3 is TGCAGTGCTAGAGGATATGACAGGAACTCCTACGAGCAGTACTTC.

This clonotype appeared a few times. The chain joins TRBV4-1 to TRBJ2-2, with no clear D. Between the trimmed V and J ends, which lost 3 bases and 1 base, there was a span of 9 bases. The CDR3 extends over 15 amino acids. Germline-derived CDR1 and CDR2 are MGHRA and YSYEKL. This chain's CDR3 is CASSHLGKNTGELFF. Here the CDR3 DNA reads TGCGCCAGCAGCCACTTGGGGAAGAACACCGGGGAGCTGTTTTTT.

CDR3 in DNA: TGCGCCAGCAGTGGACCCGGGACCTACTACGAGCAGTACTTC. It encodes CASSGPGTYYEQYF. The chain has TRBV10-2 and TRBJ2-7; either TRBD1 or TRBD2 may supply D (5 bases each). Trimming pared 4 bases from V and 3 bases from J, leaving 13 bases between. CDR3 length: 14 residues. Germline CDR1 and CDR2: WSHSY and SAAADI.